This TCR beta chain originates from a study of blood T cell repertoires in COVID-19 (dated by TCRdb to 2018 to 2021). The study in broad terms: Samples covering the acute and convalescent phases of COVID-19 were provided by collaborators in the United States, Italy and Spain. Deeply sampled blood TCRbeta repertoires from subjects exposed to, actively infected with, or recovered from COVID-19 were included in the dataset. The samples were drawn from the first 160 participants of the ongoing ImmuneRACE study and from about 1,200 subjects provided by 6 global collaborators. Where available, HLA class I and class II types were obtained from metadata supplied by the sample provider rather than from assay-based typing. Nearly every sample came with metadata listing a de-identified subject ID, COVID-19 status, age in years and sex. The repertoires were released in a freely available public database meant as a resource for research on the immune response to SARS-CoV-2. The material from the prospective study consisted of cDNA or gDNA derived from T cells, B-cell-depleted T cells, or PBMCs.

For CDR1 and CDR2, the germline V gene lists SQVTM and ANQGSEA. Spanning cysteine to phenylalanine, the CDR3 consists of 13 amino acids. Only CDR3 DNA is held: 39 bases, read in frame from base 1. V is trimmed back by 6 bases and J by 4 bases, and the junction contains 3 bases that no gene match accounts for. About this clone itself: Its cognate antigen has yet to be identified. Per-nucleotide qualities are absent, and no much larger clonotype sits a single base away.

General findings and caveats noted by the study authors: Clinical and demographic metadata were provided uncurated, with the amount varying by source and participant.

TCRbeta CDR3 regions were amplified from genomic DNA by means of the immunoSEQ Assay, a bias-controlled multiplex PCR. The paper's processing steps were these. Nucleated cell counts per sample were estimated from amplification of reference gene primers within the assay. To quantify the absolute abundance of each unique TCRbeta CDR3 rearrangement, sequence reads were collapsed and filtered. For each sample, productive Simpson clonality was calculated as the square root of Simpson's diversity index over productive rearrangements. Not all clones reach the TCRdb copy of this immuneACCESS table, which keeps in-frame sequences only. Checked studies attribute under half of the gap to unresolved V genes and leave the rest unexplained. For V, J and clone size, that table is used; D and trimming come from the DNA. The sample yields 380,000 or so clones; around 84% were counted once. The ten largest make up about 1.2% of the sample.

Collaborating institutions collected whole blood in K2EDTA tubes following their own protocols. For TCRbeta analysis, collaborators shipped samples in one of three forms: frozen whole blood, isolated PBMCs, or DNA extracted from either of those sample types. This TCR was recovered from a human donor with acute or convalescent COVID-19. The donor label of this sample is uncertain. The sequenced material came from peripheral blood. Recombination linked TRBV29-1 to TRBJ1-6; 7 middle bases align to TRBD1. The CDR3 sequence is CSVRGQYNSPLHF. The sequenced DNA: TGCAGCGTAAGGGGACAGTATAATTCACCCCTCCACTTT.